The clone carrying this TCR beta chain was counted a single time. A read error may account for a junction end that differs from germline. The CDR3 extends over 16 amino acids. Germline loops: CDR1 SEHNR, CDR2 FQNEAQ (reference sequence). The source of the sample is a study of regulatory T cells in long-lasting Graves disease. Described time point: newly diagnosed GD, antithyroid drugs for less than 3 months. There was RNA extracted from PBMCs, and the TCR library was made from it. With iRepertoire HTBI primers and Arm-PCR of CDR3 regions, TCR beta libraries were built. TCRdb analysed the multiplex PCR reads with MiXCR anew, one entry per CDR3 protein. The sample has approximately 540,000 distinct CDR3 sequences; approximately 12% are singletons. This sample was shared with a second study, whose subject was T cells in Graves' hyperthyroidism and ophthalmopathy. Per that study: Among thyroid clonotypes expanded above 0.001, most also appeared in blood.

V and J are TRBV7-9 and TRBJ1-1, with D perhaps TRBD1 (5 bases). This receptor was taken from a woman in her thirties with Graves disease. Sequenced material: peripheral blood mononuclear cells (PBMCs), taken at new diagnosis, from a patient treated with antithyroid drugs. For the CDR3, the DNA is TGTGCCAGCGGCTTAGCGGCGGGGGGGAAACCCACTGAAGCTTTCTTT. Its translation: CASGLAAGGKPTEAFF. Supplemented by reference TRBV7-9 and TRBJ1-1, the full variable domain reads DTGVSQNPRHKITKRGQNVTFRCDPISEHNRLYWYRQTLGQGPEFLTYFQNEAQLEKSRLLSDRFSAERPKGSFSTLEIQRTEQGDSAMYLCASGLAAGGKPTEAFFGQGTRLTVV.